This T cell receptor beta chain was documented in a study of T-cell reconstitution after alpha-beta-depleted transplantation in children. The CDR3 has 16 amino acids. Germline trimming cut 0 bases from V and 2 bases from J; bases unmatched to any gene: 5. The germline CDR1 and CDR2 sequences are SGHRS and YFSETQ. This sample's TCRbeta library carried unique molecular identifier barcodes. Via MiXCR, TCRdb re-called the PCR reads, giving one row per CDR3 protein. The sample lists over 300,000 distinct CDR3 sequences, 10% occurring once. This clonotype came up a few times. This chain joins TRBV5-1 and TRBJ2-1; TRBD1 matches 7 bases. The source was PBMCs from the stem cell graft donor, collected from the stem cell graft. The clonotype comes from a human donor who donated a stem cell graft to a child with acute lymphoblastic leukemia. The CDR3 DNA reads TGCGCCAGCAGCTTGGAAGCCGGGACAGCCTACAATGAGCAGTTCTTC. Translated, it gives CASSLEAGTAYNEQFF.